This T cell receptor (beta chain) was found in a study of early T cells in non-severe SARS-CoV-2 infection. Study-wide context: Bulk RNA taken from unsorted whole blood was sequenced, leaving chains unpaired.

This clonotype was found many times. The V and J ends lost 6 bases and 4 bases respectively, with 21 bases between them. The CDR3 has 16 residues. Germline lookup yields CDR1 DFQATT and CDR2 SNEGSKA (reference sequence). Attachment of unique molecular identifiers was made to individual cDNA molecules. A single record per CDR3 protein comes from TCRdb applying MiXCR to the 5' RACE reads. The profile shows 35,000 to 45,000 distinct CDR3 sequences, around 6.1% of them singletons. The source is an adult who was a healthcare worker with PCR-confirmed SARS-CoV-2 infection or an uninfected control (not recorded which). The chain carries TRBV20-1 and TRBJ2-2; possible D gene TRBD2, 5 bases. The sample in question was whole blood, obtained at baseline. CDR3 DNA: TGCAGTGCCCATGGGGTCAGAGGGAGTGGCACCGGGGAGCTGTTTTTT. It translates to CSAHGVRGSGTGELFF.